This entry lists 27 T cell receptor beta chains sequenced from one sample in a study of regulatory T cells in long-lasting Graves disease. Noted time point: newly diagnosed GD, antithyroid drugs for less than 3 months. Generation of the TCR library employed RNA extracted from PBMCs. Construction of the TCR beta libraries employed iRepertoire HTBI primers in conjunction with Arm-PCR of CDR3 regions. TCRdb processed the multiplex PCR reads anew with MiXCR; each CDR3 protein has one entry. The sample shows about 420,000 distinct CDR3 sequences, about 15% of them seen only once. Another study also made use of these data, one on T cells in Graves' hyperthyroidism and ophthalmopathy.

The source was peripheral blood mononuclear cells (PBMCs), collected at new diagnosis, from a patient treated with antithyroid drugs. All receptors come from a woman younger than 30 with Graves disease.

This clonotype was seen at least ten times. This chain uses TRBV27 with TRBJ2-3, with TRBD2 matching over 8 bases. CDR3 length: 13 residues. From germline, CDR1 is MNHEY and CDR2 SMNVEV (reference sequence). V shed 4 bases and J 13 bases; nucleotides not matched to a gene: 10. The CDR3 region has the DNA TGTGCCAGCAGTTCGTCCGTAGCGGGAATAAAGTATTTT. Translated: CASSSSVAGIKYF.

This clonotype showed up just a few times. The V gene is TRBV6-8, the J gene TRBJ2-1; TRBD1 aligns across 12 bases. Trimming cost V 0 bases and J 8 bases; bases outside gene matches: 2. This CDR3 is built from 15 residues. Germline V gives CDR1 MNHGY, CDR2 SAAAGT. The DNA of the CDR3 is TGTGCCAGCAGTTACTCCGGGACAGGGGGCGATGAGCAGTTCTTC. Its protein is CASSYSGTGGDEQFF.

This clonotype was found many times. The chain couples TRBV27 to TRBJ2-7; no clear D gene. CDR3 length equals 8 residues. V dropped 6 bases and J dropped 9 bases, with 3 bases sitting between them. Looked up from germline, CDR1 is MNHEY and CDR2 is SMNVEV (reference sequence). CDR3: CASSGQYF. Written as DNA, the CDR3 is TGTGCCAGCAGCGGGCAGTACTTC.

On this clonotype: At one end, the junction sequence differs from germline, possibly due to a read error. The chain couples TRBV7-2 to TRBJ2-5, with 9 bases aligning to TRBD2. Per the germline V gene, CDR1 is SGHTA and CDR2 is FQGNSA. This CDR3 is built from 15 residues. CDR3 residues: CASSIAGVTLETQYF. For the CDR3, the DNA is TGCGCCAGCAGCATAGCGGGAGTGACCCTAGAGACCCAGTACTTC.

This clonotype was detected ten times or more. This chain connects TRBV18 to TRBJ1-1; D remains ambiguous. V was clipped by 2 bases and J by 5 bases, with 9 bases between them. Per the germline V gene, CDR1 is KGHSH and CDR2 is LQKENI. There are 13 residues in the CDR3. CDR3 sequence (DNA): TGTGCCAGCTCACCAAGGGTGGAAACTGAAGCTTTCTTT. Translated: CASSPRVETEAFF.

The chain links TRBV6-1 to TRBJ1-1; 8 nucleotides align to TRBD1. Per the germline V gene, CDR1 is MNHNS and CDR2 is SASEGT. The CDR3 covers 16 residues. Trimming cost V 8 bases and J 4 bases; bases outside gene matches: 15. CDR3 residues: CASLRTGTGQFTEAFF. In nucleotides, the CDR3 is TGTGCCAGCCTGAGAACCGGGACAGGACAATTCACTGAAGCTTTCTTT.

In its sample, this clonotype was seen a few times. The chain joins TRBV7-2 to TRBJ1-1, with 7 bases identical to TRBD1. This CDR3 contains 16 residues. The V gene's germline CDR1 is SGHTA and CDR2 FQGNSA. The V segment lost 3 bases and the J segment 0 bases; nucleotides outside the gene matches: 7. The CDR3 sequence: CASSFGTATMNTEAFF. Here the CDR3 DNA reads TGTGCCAGCAGCTTCGGGACAGCAACCATGAACACTGAAGCTTTCTTT.

This clonotype was observed at least ten times. Here the CDR3 reads CASSPRLDRGRGYTF. CDR3 in DNA: TGTGCCAGCTCACCACGGCTGGACAGGGGGAGAGGCTACACCTTC. This rearrangement joins TRBV18 to TRBJ1-2; 10 positions agree with TRBD1. Trimming took 1 base from V and 8 from J; bases not matched to a gene: 7. CDR1 is KGHSH and CDR2 is LQKENI in the germline V gene. The CDR3 extends over 15 amino acids.

This clonotype was detected a few times. The J gene is TRBJ2-2, the V gene TRBV6-2 or TRBV6-3, with 8 bases lining up with TRBD1. The CDR3 extends over 15 amino acids. Losses at the gene ends were 6 bases for V and 4 bases for J; bases not matched to a gene: 7. The V gene's germline CDR1 is MNHEY and CDR2 SVGEGT. CDR3: CASRGQGAVTGELFF. The CDR3 bases are TGTGCCAGCAGGGGTCAGGGGGCAGTCACCGGGGAGCTGTTTTTT.

This clonotype was detected ten times or more. V gene TRBV9 combines with J gene TRBJ2-1; D perhaps matches TRBD1 (5 bases). The CDR3 runs to 13 residues. CDR1 is SGDLS and CDR2 is YYNGEE in the germline V gene. V was pared by 4 bases and J by 8 bases, with 13 bases between. CDR3 amino acids: CASSSDTHDEQFF. Written as DNA, the CDR3 is TGTGCCAGCAGCTCGGACACGCACGATGAGCAGTTCTTC.

As concerns this clonotype: This may come from a read error, since a much larger clone is one base off. This rearrangement joins TRBV27 to TRBJ2-5, with a possible D match to TRBD2 (6 bases). Germline CDR1 MNHEY, CDR2 SMNVEV (reference sequence). The CDR3 totals 16 residues. The CDR3 sequence: CASSPRGGEYQEIQYF. In DNA form, the CDR3 reads TGTGCCAGCAGTCCAAGGGGCGGGGAGTACCAAGAGATCCAGTACTTC.

This clonotype was seen at least ten times. The gene calls are TRBV27 and TRBJ2-1; perhaps D is TRBD1 or TRBD2 (5 bases each). Germline CDR1 reads MNHEY; CDR2 reads SMNVEV (reference sequence). The CDR3 extends over 12 amino acids. Trimming stripped 4 bases from V and 7 bases from J, with 8 bases between. The CDR3 coding sequence is TGTGCCAGCAGTTGGGGGAGAAATGAGCAGTTCTTC. The encoded protein is CASSWGRNEQFF.

This clonotype showed up many times. CDR3 protein: CASSLARGQGYYEQYF. In nucleotides, the CDR3 is TGTGCCAGCAGTTTGGCGAGGGGGCAGGGCTACTACGAGCAGTACTTC. This sequence joins TRBV6-2 or TRBV6-3 and TRBJ2-7; 7 nucleotides agree with TRBD1. The length of the CDR3 is 16 residues. Germline CDR1 MNHEY, CDR2 SVGEGT. V was pared by 4 bases and J by 3 bases, with 12 bases of the junction left unmatched.

This clonotype was found many times. Sequence at one end of the junction differs from germline and may be a read error. J is TRBJ2-5 and V is TRBV5-5; the match to TRBD2 covers 9 bases. Germline-derived CDR1 and CDR2 are SGHKS and YYEKEE (reference sequence). The CDR3 loop spans 15 amino acids. The CDR3 region has the DNA TGCGCCAGCAGCCAAGGACTAGCGAACCAAGAGACCCAGTACTTC. It specifies CASSQGLANQETQYF.

This clonotype was counted at least ten times. The genes are TRBV7-2 and TRBJ2-7, with TRBD1 identical over 8 bases. The CDR3 length is 14 residues. Germline values: CDR1 SGHTA, CDR2 FQGNSA. Trimming cost V 6 bases and J 0 bases; bases outside gene matches: 4. The CDR3 coding sequence is TGTGCCAGCAGTTGGGACAGGAACTCCTACGAGCAGTACTTC. This encodes CASSWDRNSYEQYF. Using reference TRBV7-2 and TRBJ2-7 for the parts outside the CDR3, the full variable domain is GAGVSQSPSNKVTEKGKDVELRCDPISGHTALYWYRQSLGQGLEFLIYFQGNSAPDKSGLPSDRFSAERTGGSVSTLTIQRTQQEDSAVYLCASSWDRNSYEQYFGPGTRLTVT.

The chain combines TRBV29-1 with TRBJ2-3; 14 bases match TRBD2. The V segment lost 3 bases and the J segment 5 bases; nucleotides outside the gene matches: 1. Germline loops: CDR1 SQVTM, CDR2 ANQGSEA. The CDR3 consists of 14 residues. The CDR3 nucleotides read TGCAGCGTTGAGGGACTAGCGGGAGAAGATACGCAGTATTTT. Residues: CSVEGLAGEDTQYF.

This clonotype was seen more than once but under ten times. The chain couples TRBV24-1 to TRBJ1-5; TRBD1 matches at 10 bases. This CDR3 is built from 16 residues. The V and J ends lost 3 bases and 7 bases, in that order; junction bases with no gene match: 8. Germline assignment: CDR1 KGHDR and CDR2 SFDVKD. CDR3 sequence (DNA): TGTGCCACCAGTGATCGGGACAGGGGAATAGACCAGCCCCAGCATTTT. Its translation is CATSDRDRGIDQPQHF.

The gene calls are TRBV5-1 and TRBJ2-5; the match to TRBD2 covers 13 bases. V trimming: 5 bases; J trimming: 2 bases; junction bases outside the gene matches: 6. The CDR3 covers 16 residues. Germline CDR1 is SGHRS and CDR2 is YFSETQ. The CDR3: CASSPGTSGAQETQYF. In nucleotides, the CDR3 is TGCGCCAGCAGTCCCGGGACTAGCGGGGCTCAAGAGACCCAGTACTTC. Combining the CDR3 with reference TRBV5-1 and TRBJ2-5 gives the whole variable domain KAGVTQTPRYLIKTRGQQVTLSCSPISGHRSVSWYQQTPGQGLQFLFEYFSETQRNKGNFPGRFSGRQFSNSRSEMNVSTLELGDSALYLCASSPGTSGAQETQYFGPGTRLLVL.

This chain connects TRBV7-9 to TRBJ2-5; D is perhaps TRBD2 (7 bases). The CDR3 is 16 amino acids. The germline V gene encodes CDR1 SEHNR and CDR2 FQNEAQ (reference sequence). Trimming stripped 4 bases from V and 0 bases from J, with 15 bases between. CDR3 amino acids: CASSWEGGTYQETQYF. The CDR3 nucleotides are TGTGCCAGCAGCTGGGAGGGAGGGACATACCAAGAGACCCAGTACTTC.

On this clonotype itself: A single base separates this from a much larger clone, so it may be a read error. Here the CDR3 DNA reads TGTGCCAGCTCTTCAGTAGACGGCGAGCAGTACTTC. It is translated as CASSSVDGEQYF. This chain joins TRBV18 and TRBJ2-7, with D unclear. V was clipped by 6 bases and J by 6 bases, with 12 bases between them. CDR3 size: 12 residues. Germline-derived CDR1 and CDR2 are KGHSH and LQKENI.

The chain recombines TRBV20-1 with TRBJ2-1, with 10 bases that match TRBD2. Germline CDR1 is DFQATT and CDR2 is SNEGSKA (reference sequence). CDR3 size: 17 residues. V shed 0 bases, J shed 12 bases, and the junction held 17 bases outside the gene matches. The CDR3 reads CSARDFSTASGSRVQFF. Written as DNA, the CDR3 is TGCAGTGCTAGAGATTTTTCCACAGCTAGCGGGAGTAGGGTGCAGTTCTTC.

The chain has TRBV15 and TRBJ1-2; unclear D gene. The CDR3 is made up of 13 amino acids. CDR1 is LNHNV, CDR2 YYDKDF, per germline (reference sequence). V lost 5 bases and J 4 bases, leaving 11 bases between the germline ends. The CDR3 loop is CATSVREAYGYTF. Here the CDR3 DNA reads TGTGCCACCAGCGTCCGGGAAGCCTATGGCTACACCTTC. The full variable domain, rest sourced from reference TRBV15 and TRBJ1-2, is DAMVIQNPRYQVTQFGKPVTLSCSQTLNHNVMYWYQQKSSQAPKLLFHYYDKDFNNEADTPDNFQSRRPNTSFCFLDIRSPGLGDTAMYLCATSVREAYGYTFGSGTRLTVV.

This clonotype was counted at least ten times. The chain combines TRBV7-2 with TRBJ2-1; D is undetermined. This CDR3 has 11 amino acids. Germline lookup yields CDR1 SGHTA and CDR2 FQGNSA. The V end lost 7 bases, the J end lost 3 bases, and 4 bases lay between the germline ends. Here the CDR3 reads CASTNYNEQFF. CDR3 in DNA: TGTGCCAGCACTAACTACAATGAGCAGTTCTTC.

This clonotype occurred a few times. The chain joins TRBV6-1 to TRBJ1-1; maybe TRBD1 (5 bases). The CDR3 totals 11 residues. Germline CDR1 is MNHNS and CDR2 is SASEGT. V was cut by 0 bases and J by 11 bases, with 7 bases left in between. The CDR3 region has the DNA TGTGCCAGCAGTGAAGCATGGGGCGCTTTCTTT. This encodes CASSEAWGAFF.

This clonotype has a count of ten or more. The gene calls are TRBV2 and TRBJ1-5, with a weak D call TRBD1 (5 bases). The CDR3 has 15 residues. Germline-derived CDR1 and CDR2 are SNHLY and FYNNEI. V was shortened by 2 bases and J by 2 bases, with 10 bases between the two germline ends. The CDR3 region is CASSERGNGNQPQHF. The CDR3, as DNA: TGTGCCAGCAGTGAACGGGGGAACGGCAATCAGCCCCAGCATTTT.

This clonotype was detected only a few times. The chain recombines TRBV24-1 with TRBJ2-3; D is ambiguous. The germline V gene encodes CDR1 KGHDR and CDR2 SFDVKD. The V gene lost 4 bases and the J gene lost 2 bases, with 6 bases spanning the gap. The CDR3 has 13 residues. CDR3 loop: CATSEGSTDTQYF. The CDR3 DNA follows: TGTGCCACCAGTGAGGGGTCCACAGATACGCAGTATTTT.

This clonotype was seen only a few times. Given a much more abundant clone one base away, this may be a read error. V usage is TRBV2 and J usage is TRBJ2-1; D unclear. Germline V CDR1 and CDR2: SNHLY, FYNNEI. The CDR3 has 13 amino acids. DNA for the CDR3: TGTACCAGCAGTGATAGGGACTACAATGAGCAGTTCTTC. It specifies CTSSDRDYNEQFF.